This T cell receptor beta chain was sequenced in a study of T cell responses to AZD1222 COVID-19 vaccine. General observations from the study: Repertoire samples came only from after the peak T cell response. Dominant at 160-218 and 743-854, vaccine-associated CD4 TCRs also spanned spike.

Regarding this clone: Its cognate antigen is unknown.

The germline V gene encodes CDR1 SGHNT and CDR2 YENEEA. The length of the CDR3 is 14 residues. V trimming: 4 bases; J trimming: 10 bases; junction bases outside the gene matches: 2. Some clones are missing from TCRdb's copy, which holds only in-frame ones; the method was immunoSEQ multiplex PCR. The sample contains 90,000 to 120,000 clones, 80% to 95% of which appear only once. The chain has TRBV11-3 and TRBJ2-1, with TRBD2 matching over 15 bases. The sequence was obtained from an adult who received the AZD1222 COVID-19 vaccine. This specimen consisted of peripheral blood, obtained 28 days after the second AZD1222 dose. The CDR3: CASSSGLAGGEQFF. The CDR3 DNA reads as TGTGCCAGCAGCTCGGGACTAGCGGGAGGAGAGCAGTTCTTC.